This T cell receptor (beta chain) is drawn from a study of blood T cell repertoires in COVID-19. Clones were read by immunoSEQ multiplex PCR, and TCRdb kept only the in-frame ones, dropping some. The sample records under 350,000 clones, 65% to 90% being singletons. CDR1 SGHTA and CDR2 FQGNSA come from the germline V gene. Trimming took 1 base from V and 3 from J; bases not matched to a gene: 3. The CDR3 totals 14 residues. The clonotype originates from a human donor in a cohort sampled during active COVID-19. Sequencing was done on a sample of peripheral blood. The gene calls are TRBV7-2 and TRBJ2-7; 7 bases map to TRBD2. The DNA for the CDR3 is TGTGCCAGCAGCTTAGACGGCGGGAGCTACGAGCAGTACTTC. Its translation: CASSLDGGSYEQYF.